The clone carrying this T cell receptor beta chain came up once. Its antigen is currently unknown. The sample belongs to a study of T cell responses to AZD1222 COVID-19 vaccine. Clones were read by immunoSEQ multiplex PCR, and TCRdb kept only the in-frame ones, dropping some. The sample lists more than 90,000 clones; around 85% were seen once. Germline V gene sequence: CDR1 SNHLY, CDR2 FYNNEI. V was pared by 2 bases and J by 8 bases, with 18 bases between. The length of the CDR3 is 15 residues. Study-wide findings and caveats: Regions 160-218 and 743-854 dominated among vaccine-associated CD4 TCRs spanning spike. The donor cohort was predominantly white British with a female majority, and clonal diversity may have been underestimated.

This receptor was obtained from an adult who received the AZD1222 COVID-19 vaccine. The specimen was peripheral blood, collected 28 days after the second AZD1222 dose. The chain carries TRBV2 and TRBJ1-1; D gene ambiguous. The CDR3 loop is CASSELAGSYQEAFF. The CDR3, as DNA: TGTGCCAGCAGTGAACTCGCGGGATCCTACCAGGAAGCTTTCTTT.